One and the same sample provided the 10 T cell receptor beta chains below, sequenced in a study of blood T cell repertoires in COVID-19. Data came from immunoSEQ multiplex PCR; TCRdb stores just in-frame clones and leaves some out. The data hold around 380,000 clones, with roughly 86% observed a single time. What was sequenced was peripheral blood. These receptors were obtained from a human donor with acute or convalescent COVID-19. The donor label of this sample is uncertain.

The chain uses TRBV12-5 and TRBJ2-2, with 7 nucleotides matching TRBD1. CDR3 length: 14 amino acids. The V and J ends lost 6 bases and 0 bases, in that order; junction bases with no gene match: 1. Looked up from germline, CDR1 is LGHNT and CDR2 is FRNRAP. The CDR3 protein is CASGTGANTGELFF. CDR3 coding DNA: TGTGCTAGTGGAACAGGGGCGAACACCGGGGAGCTGTTTTTT.

This chain links TRBV19 with TRBJ1-4; perhaps TRBD1 as D (6 bases). V gave up 4 bases and J gave up 2 bases, with 14 bases separating them. This CDR3 comprises 16 residues. The germline CDR1 and CDR2 sequences are LNHDA and SQIVND (reference sequence). CDR3 sequence: CASSNRQASTNEKLFF. The CDR3 region has the DNA TGTGCCAGTAGTAACCGACAGGCCTCGACTAATGAAAAACTGTTTTTT.

This clone was counted between two and nine times. V is TRBV19 and J is TRBJ1-2, with no clear D. CDR3 length: 12 amino acids. Trimming pared 2 bases from V and 7 bases from J, leaving 8 bases between. Germline CDR1 reads LNHDA; CDR2 reads SQIVND (reference sequence). The CDR3 spells CASSIKPGGYTF. CDR3 sequence (DNA): TGTGCCAGTAGTATAAAGCCGGGTGGCTACACCTTC.

CDR3 sequence: CASSEERGIGTEAFF. In DNA, the CDR3 is TGTGCCAGCAGTGAAGAACGGGGGATTGGCACTGAAGCTTTCTTT. V and J are TRBV2 and TRBJ1-1, with D maybe TRBD1 (5 bases). This CDR3 contains 15 residues. Germline V CDR1 and CDR2: SNHLY, FYNNEI. The V end lost 1 base, the J end lost 4 bases, and 13 bases lay between the germline ends.

The sample holds one count of this clone. This chain links TRBV5-4 with TRBJ2-5, with a weak D call TRBD2 (5 bases). V shed 3 bases and J shed 4 bases, with 16 bases lying between them. The CDR3 totals 15 residues. Germline-derived CDR1 and CDR2 are SGHNT and YYREEE (reference sequence). The CDR3 protein is CASSSEPTTLETQYF. The CDR3, as DNA: TGTGCCAGCAGCTCCGAACCGACTACGCTAGAGACCCAGTACTTC. The variable domain in full, with the rest retrieved from reference TRBV5-4 and TRBJ2-5, is ETGVTQSPTHLIKTRGQQVTLRCSSQSGHNTVSWYQQALGQGPQFIFQYYREEENGRGNFPPRFSGLQFPNYSSELNVNALELDDSALYLCASSSEPTTLETQYFGPGTRLLVL.

V usage is TRBV28 and J usage is TRBJ1-5; D possibly corresponds to TRBD1 (5 bases). There are 15 residues in the CDR3. Germline CDR1 and CDR2: MDHEN and SYDVKM. V gave up 5 bases and J gave up 3 bases, with 14 bases separating them. This CDR3 is CASSGARSPNQPQHF. The CDR3 nucleotides are TGTGCCAGCAGTGGGGCCAGGTCCCCCAATCAGCCCCAGCATTTT.

The chain combines TRBV11-2 with TRBJ1-4; possible D gene TRBD1, 5 bases. This CDR3 is 17 amino acids long. Germline V lookup: CDR1 SGHAT, CDR2 FQNNGV. V shed 4 bases and J shed 7 bases, with 22 bases lying between them. The DNA of the CDR3 is TGTGCCAGCAGCTCCGACGCGGGACTATTAATAAGTGAAAAACTGTTTTTT. Encoded protein: CASSSDAGLLISEKLFF.

The V and J genes are TRBV10-1 and TRBJ2-1, with D possibly TRBD2 on 5 matching bases. Trimming removed 5 bases at V and 3 bases at J, with 17 bases between. The CDR3 sequence is 16 residues long. Germline lookup yields CDR1 WNHNN and CDR2 SYGVQD (reference sequence). The CDR3 sequence: CASSPLGSGLYNEQFF. The CDR3 nucleotides read TGCGCCAGCAGTCCCCTTGGGAGCGGCCTCTACAATGAGCAGTTCTTC.

The chain couples TRBV3-1 (or the pseudogene TRBV3-2) to TRBJ2-3; 11 bases map to TRBD2. CDR3 size: 16 residues. Trimming took 0 bases from V and 4 from J; bases not matched to a gene: 3. Germline V CDR1 and CDR2: LGHDT, YNNKEL (reference sequence). This CDR3 is CASSQEASGGSDTQYF. CDR3 coding DNA: TGTGCCAGCAGCCAAGAAGCTAGCGGGGGGTCAGATACGCAGTATTTT.

This clone was observed once. V and J are TRBV9 and TRBJ2-1, with 14 bases lining up with TRBD2. Trimming cost V 2 bases and J 8 bases; bases outside gene matches: 3. The CDR3 totals 15 residues. Looked up from germline, CDR1 is SGDLS and CDR2 is YYNGEE. This chain's CDR3 is CASSVGLAGEYEQFF. The CDR3 DNA reads as TGTGCCAGCAGCGTGGGACTAGCGGGAGAGTATGAGCAGTTCTTC.